This T cell receptor (beta chain) was documented in a study of Ad26.COV2.S vaccination and SARS-CoV-2 variants. Overall study: Into the muscle, Ad26.COV2.S was dosed once or twice, 56 days apart. Study conclusions and caveats: It is possible that the TCR breadth and depth analyses underestimated the total T cell responses.

The treatment was: roughly 19 received Ad26.COV2.S at low or high dose, single or two shots; 5 received placebo; per-sample allocation not given. At day 63 after the first vaccine or placebo injection, samples were drawn. The sample came from a Boston adult aged 18-55 years. Some clones are missing from TCRdb's copy, which holds only in-frame ones; the method was immunoSEQ multiplex PCR. The table has approximately 350,000 clones, about 83% seen once; the top ten hold around 7%. Regarding this clone: Its target is not known.

V dropped 4 bases and J dropped 6; count of bases not matched to a gene: 4. CDR1 and CDR2 (germline): SGHRS, YFSETQ. The CDR3 extends over 13 amino acids. The rearrangement links TRBV5-1 to TRBJ1-2, with TRBD1 matching 9 bases. This specimen was peripheral blood, taken in a trial of Ad26.COV2.S vaccine versus placebo. The source of this sequence is a person between 18 and 65 years old who received the Ad26.COV2.S COVID-19 vaccine or a placebo. The CDR3 protein is CASSRDRVHGYTF. The CDR3 coding sequence is TGCGCCAGCAGCCGGGACAGGGTTCATGGCTACACCTTC.